One sample yielded the 12 T cell receptor beta chains listed below, sequenced in a study of beta chain features in type 1 diabetes. Study-wide findings and caveats: There was a moderate but significant shortening of TCRB CDR3s in all four CD4+ subsets of Type 1 diabetes patients.

The sequenced template was cDNA made from the entire isolated RNA. TCRdb keeps only in-frame clones here, not all; method: immunoSEQ multiplex PCR. This sample has some 240,000 clones; 16% occur once, and the top ten carry 0.08% to 0.095%. These TCRs are of unknown antigen specificity. The sequenced sample was naive CD4+ T cells from blood. The receptors shown here come from a man aged 25-45 years with type 1 diabetes.

This clone came up once. CDR3 DNA sequence: TGTGCCAGCAGCTTAGATTTGGGTAGAGCTTTCTTT. This codes for CASSLDLGRAFF. The chain uses TRBV11-2 and TRBJ1-1; unclear D gene. CDR3 length: 12 amino acids. Trimming stripped 0 bases from V and 10 bases from J, with 9 bases between. From germline, CDR1 is SGHAT and CDR2 FQNNGV.

This clone was detected a few times. This sequence joins TRBV29-1 and TRBJ2-5, with 9 nucleotides matching TRBD1. CDR3 length equals 14 residues. Trimming took 5 bases from V and 8 from J; bases not matched to a gene: 12. Germline V gene lookup returns CDR1 SQVTM and CDR2 ANQGSEA. The CDR3: CSVTRRGQGQTQYF. In DNA form, the CDR3 reads TGCAGCGTTACGCGGCGGGGACAGGGCCAAACCCAGTACTTC. The full variable domain, its missing parts supplied by reference TRBV29-1 and TRBJ2-5, is SAVISQKPSRDICQRGTSLTIQCQVDSQVTMMFWYRQQPGQSLTLIATANQGSEATYESGFVIDKFPISRPNLTFSTLTVSNMSPEDSSIYLCSVTRRGQGQTQYFGPGTRLLVL.

This clone was detected a few times. The chain links TRBV7-8 to TRBJ2-1, with D maybe TRBD2 (5 bases). V lost 5 bases and J 9 bases, leaving 17 bases between the germline ends. Per germline, CDR1 SGHVS and CDR2 FQNEAQ. The CDR3 spans 14 residues. The CDR3 sequence: CASSLTPGMGEQFF. In nucleotides, the CDR3 is TGTGCCAGCAGCCTAACCCCGGGGATGGGTGAGCAGTTCTTC.

The gene calls are TRBV28 and TRBJ2-3, with D hard to call. Germline V gene sequence: CDR1 MDHEN, CDR2 SYDVKM. CDR3 size: 14 residues. V was trimmed by 6 bases and J by 0 bases, leaving 10 bases between them. The CDR3 loop reads CASRTHVSTDTQYF. DNA of the CDR3: TGTGCCAGCAGAACACACGTCAGCACAGATACGCAGTATTTT.

This clone came up a few times. Other nucleotide sequences in the sample specify the same CDR3. The V call is TRBV29-1, the J call TRBJ2-2; unclear D gene. Trimming left V 6 bases short and J 2 bases short, with 4 bases between. The length of the CDR3 is 11 residues. The germline V gene has CDR1 SQVTM and CDR2 ANQGSEA. DNA for the CDR3: TGCAGCGTGGCAAACACCGGGGAGCTGTTTTTT. This codes for CSVANTGELFF.

This chain connects TRBV7-2 to TRBJ2-1; D uncertain. CDR3 size: 14 residues. The germline gives CDR1 SGHTA, CDR2 FQGNSA. Trimming removed 1 base from V and 6 bases from J, with 10 bases in between. The CDR3 here is CASSLGLHPNEQFF. The CDR3 bases are TGTGCCAGCAGCTTAGGCCTCCATCCCAATGAGCAGTTCTTC.

This clone occurred a few times. The chain has TRBV27 and TRBJ2-7; D could derive from TRBD1 or TRBD2 (5 bases each). The V end was cut by 5 bases, the J end by 6 bases, with 17 bases between. Germline V gene sequence: CDR1 MNHEY, CDR2 SMNVEV (reference sequence). This CDR3 has 14 residues. The CDR3 region has the DNA TGTGCCAGCAGTATCCGGGACCCGGATCTCGAGCAGTACTTC. The encoded protein is CASSIRDPDLEQYF.

Of note for this clone: Other DNA sequences from this sample encode an identical CDR3 as well. V and J are TRBV7-9 and TRBJ1-2, with D possibly matching TRBD1 (5 bases). V lost 5 bases and J 4 bases, leaving 8 bases between the germline ends. The CDR3 sequence is 12 residues long. Germline CDR1 and CDR2: SEHNR and FQNEAQ (reference sequence). The CDR3 loop reads CASSRDSYGYTF. The CDR3 DNA reads TGTGCCAGCAGCCGTGACAGCTATGGCTACACCTTC.

This clone has just a few counts. Other DNA sequences in this specimen translate into the identical CDR3. V usage is TRBV28 and J usage is TRBJ2-7; D perhaps matches TRBD2 (5 bases). The V end lost 6 bases, the J end lost 2 bases, and 8 bases lay between the germline ends. The germline gives CDR1 MDHEN, CDR2 SYDVKM. This CDR3 spans 12 amino acids. The CDR3 sequence is CASRTGTYEQYF. The CDR3 DNA reads as TGTGCCAGCAGAACCGGGACCTACGAGCAGTACTTC.

The V call is TRBV29-1, the J call TRBJ2-1, with D possibly being TRBD1 (5 bases). Germline V gives CDR1 SQVTM, CDR2 ANQGSEA. The V end lost 5 bases, the J end lost 2 bases, and 10 bases lay between the germline ends. The CDR3 totals 13 residues. This CDR3 reads CSVPRVAYNEQFF. CDR3 coding DNA: TGCAGCGTTCCCAGGGTGGCCTACAATGAGCAGTTCTTC.

This clone was seen only a few times. The chain recombines TRBV15 with TRBJ2-3; a weak D match, TRBD2 (5 bases). Trimming removed 1 base from V and 0 bases from J, with 11 bases in between. The CDR3 is made up of 16 amino acids. CDR1 LNHNV and CDR2 YYDKDF come from the germline V gene (reference sequence). The CDR3, as DNA: TGTGCCACCAGCAGAGTACTGCGGGCTAGCACAGATACGCAGTATTTT. It encodes CATSRVLRASTDTQYF. Variable domain in full (rest from reference TRBV15 and TRBJ2-3): DAMVIQNPRYQVTQFGKPVTLSCSQTLNHNVMYWYQQKSSQAPKLLFHYYDKDFNNEADTPDNFQSRRPNTSFCFLDIRSPGLGDTAMYLCATSRVLRASTDTQYFGPGTRLTVL.

V usage is TRBV2 and J usage is TRBJ2-3; no clear D gene. Trimming took 9 bases from V and 1 from J, leaving 14 bases between them. Germline V gene data show CDR1 as SNHLY and CDR2 as FYNNEI. CDR3 length equals 14 residues. As DNA, the CDR3 is TGTGCCAGGGTCAGCTCCCAGGGCACAGATACGCAGTATTTT. This encodes CARVSSQGTDTQYF.